This section outlines one T cell receptor beta chain sequence together with its context. Its antigen remains unidentified. The data stem from a study of OX40 agonist ivuxolimab in advanced cancers. Whole-study findings and limits: Both blood CD4+ and CD8+ T cells showed clonal growth by week 6 at 0.1 to 3.0 mg/kg. What antigens the expanded peripheral T cells recognized was never established. Expanded clones were, on average, more numerous among CD8+ T cells than CD4+.

V lost 3 bases, J lost 7 bases, and 13 bases lay in between. The germline V gene encodes CDR1 ENHRY and CDR2 SYGVKD. The CDR3 sequence is 15 residues long. Assay used: immunoSEQ multiplex PCR; TCRdb lists only in-frame clones, some missing. The sample contains about 40,000 clones, about 80% of which appear only once. The sequencing used CD4+ or CD8+ T cells sorted from blood, collected in a trial of the OX40 agonist ivuxolimab. V gene TRBV10-3 combines with J gene TRBJ1-6; D gene unclear. The source is an adult with an advanced solid tumor such as melanoma, head and neck, liver or kidney cancer. CDR3 DNA: TGTGCCATCAGTGACCTCAGAGTTACGAATTCACCCCTCCACTTT. It is translated as CAISDLRVTNSPLHF.